The rows below give T cell receptor beta chains drawn from one sample of a study of a mutant IDH1 vaccine in newly diagnosed glioma. Method: immunoSEQ multiplex PCR; TCRdb's copy keeps in-frame clones and lacks some. The sample includes about 36,000 clones, 75% to 85% of them seen just once. Their specific antigens are unknown. The input for sequencing was peripheral blood mononuclear cells (PBMCs), taken from a glioma patient whose treatment included an IDH1 peptide vaccine. Receptor source: a woman in her 30s with glioma. Some clones in this sample may be carry-over from other donors' samples. CDR3s include the opening cysteine and the closing phenylalanine or tryptophan. The D gene is left open where the match is weak. Expanded clones are given a class, and other clones once, few, many or no size at all.

J gene	D gene	V gene	CDR3 length	clone size	CDR3 DNA	CDR3 protein
TRBJ2-7	.	TRBV7-9	14	.	TGTGCCAGCAGCCCGACAGGTCTACATTACGAGCAGTACTTC	CASSPTGLHYEQYF
TRBJ1-1	.	TRBV18	16	.	TGTGCCAGCTCACCCCAAGTTGACAGGCCGAACACTGAAGCTTTCTTT	CASSPQVDRPNTEAFF
TRBJ2-7	.	TRBV6-1	12	.	TGTGCCAGCAGTGAAAGGGGTCGCGAGCAGTACTTC	CASSERGREQYF
TRBJ2-1	.	TRBV5-4	16	once	TGTGCCAGCAGCTCCCGGGGTAGCGGTTTGGCAAATGAGCAGTTCTTC	CASSSRGSGLANEQFF
TRBJ2-1	TRBD2	TRBV10-3	16	.	TGTGCCATCAGTACCCTAGCGGTTAACTCCTACAATGAGCAGTTCTTC	CAISTLAVNSYNEQFF
TRBJ2-1	TRBD2	TRBV7-9	16	.	TGTGCCAGCAGCTTCGGGCGAGCGGGAGTCCTCAATGAGCAGTTCTTC	CASSFGRAGVLNEQFF
TRBJ2-1	TRBD2	TRBV5-1	17	once	TGCGCCAGCAGCCCCGGACTAGCGGGAGCCTATAACAATGAGCAGTTCTTC	CASSPGLAGAYNNEQFF
TRBJ1-5	TRBD1	TRBV6-1	15	medium-sized	TGTGCCAGCAGCCCCGGGACAGGGGGAGGGCAGCCCCAGCATTTT	CASSPGTGGGQPQHF
TRBJ2-7	TRBD2	TRBV7-8	14	.	TGTGCCAGCAGCTTGGGCGGGAGTAATTACGAGCAGTACTTC	CASSLGGSNYEQYF
TRBJ1-4	.	TRBV25-1	15	.	TGTGCCAGCAGTGACGTGGGGGGGGCGCATGAAAAACTGTTTTTT	CASSDVGGAHEKLFF
TRBJ2-3	TRBD2	TRBV4-1	16	.	TGCGCCAGCAGCCCCCTTACTAGCGGGAGTGCAGATACGCAGTATTTT	CASSPLTSGSADTQYF
TRBJ2-1	.	TRBV6-4	15	.	TGTGCCAGCAGTGAAGGGTCGGGAACCTACAATGAGCAGTTCTTC	CASSEGSGTYNEQFF
TRBJ1-2	.	TRBV10-3	13	.	TGTGCCAGCCAGAGAGGGGATGGCTATGGCTACACCTTC	CASQRGDGYGYTF
TRBJ1-2	TRBD1	TRBV19	14	.	TGTGCCAGTACCCTCGCGGGACAGAACTATGGCTACACCTTC	CASTLAGQNYGYTF
TRBJ1-1	TRBD1	TRBV10-3	14	.	TGTGCCATCAGTTCACAGGGGAGGGACACTGAAGCTTTCTTT	CAISSQGRDTEAFF
TRBJ2-7	TRBD1	TRBV28	15	.	TGTGCCAGCAGTTTAGGCGGGACAGGGGGCGGTGAGCAGTACTTC	CASSLGGTGGGEQYF
TRBJ2-1	TRBD2	TRBV7-2	17	.	TGTGCCAGCACCGCTAGCGGGAGGGCCGCGGGTTACAATGAGCAGTTCTTC	CASTASGRAAGYNEQFF
TRBJ2-1	.	TRBV19	15	.	TGTGCCAGTAGCGCCAGCGGAAGCTCCTACAATGAGCAGTTCTTC	CASSASGSSYNEQFF
TRBJ1-1	TRBD1	TRBV13	16	.	TGTGCCAGCAGCTGGACGGGACAGGGATTGAACACTGAAGCTTTCTTT	CASSWTGQGLNTEAFF
TRBJ1-2	.	TRBV7-8	13	.	TGTGCCAGCAGCTTAGGTGACTCCGGCGGCTACACCTTC	CASSLGDSGGYTF
TRBJ1-5	TRBD1	TRBV28	16	once	TGTGCCAGCAGTTTCTCGGGGACAGGGGGCAATCAGCCCCAGCATTTT	CASSFSGTGGNQPQHF
TRBJ2-1	.	TRBV29-1	19	.	TGCAGCGTTGAAGTAGCAGGCCGCGGAGGGGGCTGGTCCTACAATGAGCAGTTCTTC	CSVEVAGRGGGWSYNEQFF
TRBJ2-2	.	TRBV2	13	.	TGTGCCAGCAGTGAGTCCTACACCGGGGAGCTGTTTTTT	CASSESYTGELFF
TRBJ2-1	TRBD2	TRBV29-1	15	.	TGCAGCGGCAGCTGGGGGCTAGCGGGAGGGAATGAGCAGTTCTTC	CSGSWGLAGGNEQFF
TRBJ1-3	.	TRBV28	15	once	TGTGCCAGCATGCCTGGGTGGGGTAGGAGAAACACCATATATTTT	CASMPGWGRRNTIYF
TRBJ2-2	.	TRBV6-1	14	few	TGTGCCAGCAGTACCGGGACGGAGGCCCGGGAGCTGTTTTTT	CASSTGTEARELFF
TRBJ2-3	.	TRBV19	14	.	TGTGCCAGTAGTGCGCGGAGAGTCCCAGATACGCAGTATTTT	CASSARRVPDTQYF
TRBJ1-5	TRBD1	TRBV27	17	.	TGTGCCAGCAGCCCTAACAGGGGGCAGGTCGGCAATCAGCCCCAGCATTTT	CASSPNRGQVGNQPQHF
TRBJ1-1	.	TRBV6-1	14	few	TGTGCCAGCAGTGCAGAAGGTGAGAGAACTGAAGCTTTCTTT	CASSAEGERTEAFF
TRBJ2-3	TRBD1	TRBV5-6	16	.	TGTGCCAGCAGCCGAGGCGGACAGGGAAAAACAGATACGCAGTATTTT	CASSRGGQGKTDTQYF
TRBJ2-7	.	TRBV7-3	15	.	TGTGCCAGCAGCTTAGGAGGGTCTGGTAACTACGAGCAGTACTTC	CASSLGGSGNYEQYF
TRBJ2-3	.	TRBV7-9	15	.	TGTGCCAGCAGCTTATGGTCTAGAGAGACAGATACGCAGTATTTT	CASSLWSRETDTQYF
TRBJ2-3	TRBD1	TRBV27	16	.	TGTGCCAGCAGTTTACGCCCAACAGGGGGGTCAGATACGCAGTATTTT	CASSLRPTGGSDTQYF
TRBJ1-5	.	TRBV27	15	.	TGTGCCAGCAGTTTCGACATGTATAGCAATCAGCCCCAGCATTTT	CASSFDMYSNQPQHF
TRBJ2-1	TRBD2	TRBV10-3	15	.	TGTGCCATCAGTGGACAGACTAGCGGGAGTCCTATCGCGTTCTTC	CAISGQTSGSPIAFF
TRBJ2-7	TRBD2	TRBV4-1	15	.	TGCGCCAGCAGCCAAAAAGCGGGAGGGGTCCACGAGCAGTACTTC	CASSQKAGGVHEQYF
TRBJ1-3	.	TRBV5-6	16	.	TGTGCCAGCAGCCAGCGGGGATCGAGCTCTGGAAACACCATATATTTT	CASSQRGSSSGNTIYF
TRBJ2-3	TRBD2	TRBV5-4	14	.	TGTGCCAGCAACTTAGCGGGAAGCACAGATACGCAGTATTTT	CASNLAGSTDTQYF
TRBJ2-7	.	TRBV10-2	13	.	TGCGCCAGCAGTGAGTCGACTCGAGCGGAATCGCACTTC	CASSESTRAESHF
TRBJ2-7	.	TRBV6-6	15	.	TGTGCCAGCAGTTACACTCAAACCGGGGGCCCGCGAGAGTACTTC	CASSYTQTGGPREYF
TRBJ2-7	.	TRBV7-9	18	once	TGTGCCAGCAGCTTAGAACTCTCAACCCGACAGGGACTGTACGAGCAGTACTTC	CASSLELSTRQGLYEQYF
TRBJ2-5	.	TRBV18	14	.	TGTGCCAGCTCACCAGGGAGTAACGGAGAGACCCAGTACTTC	CASSPGSNGETQYF
TRBJ2-1	TRBD2	TRBV30	13	.	TGTGCCTGGAGGGCTAGCGGGAGCAATGAGCAGTTCTTC	CAWRASGSNEQFF
TRBJ1-1	.	TRBV6-5	13	once	TGTGCCAGCAGTCCCCAGGCGAACACTGAAGCTTTCTTT	CASSPQANTEAFF
TRBJ2-6	.	TRBV7-6	14	.	TGTGCCAGCAGCTTTAGCTCTGGGGCCAACGTCCTGACTTTC	CASSFSSGANVLTF
TRBJ1-2	.	TRBV29-1	12	.	TGCAGCGTCCCCGGGACTCCCTATGGCTACACCTTC	CSVPGTPYGYTF
TRBJ2-7	TRBD2	TRBV7-2	17	.	TGTGCCAGCAGCCCTGGGGATAGCGGGAGGGCCGCCGACGAGCAGTACTTC	CASSPGDSGRAADEQYF
TRBJ2-7	.	TRBV4-1	15	.	TGCGCCAGCAGCCAAGGCGCCCATCCAACCTACGAGCAGTACTTC	CASSQGAHPTYEQYF
TRBJ2-1	TRBD2	TRBV19	15	medium-sized	TGTGCCAGTAGGGCGACTAGCGGGGCTTACAATGAGCAGTTCTTC	CASRATSGAYNEQFF
TRBJ2-1	TRBD1	TRBV6-6	15	.	TGTGCCAGCAGTTTGCGGACAGGGGTATACAATGAGCAGTTCTTC	CASSLRTGVYNEQFF
TRBJ2-2	TRBD2	TRBV25-1	15	.	TGTGCCAGCAGTATAACTAGCGAAGGCACCGGGGAGCTGTTTTTT	CASSITSEGTGELFF
TRBJ1-1	TRBD1	TRBV19	19	few	TGTGCCAGTAGTAGCGCGCGGGAACTGGGACAGCCCATGAACACTGAAGCTTTCTTT	CASSSARELGQPMNTEAFF
TRBJ1-3	.	TRBV29-1	15	.	TGCAGCGTTGGATGGCAGCAAGACTTCGGAAACACCATATATTTT	CSVGWQQDFGNTIYF